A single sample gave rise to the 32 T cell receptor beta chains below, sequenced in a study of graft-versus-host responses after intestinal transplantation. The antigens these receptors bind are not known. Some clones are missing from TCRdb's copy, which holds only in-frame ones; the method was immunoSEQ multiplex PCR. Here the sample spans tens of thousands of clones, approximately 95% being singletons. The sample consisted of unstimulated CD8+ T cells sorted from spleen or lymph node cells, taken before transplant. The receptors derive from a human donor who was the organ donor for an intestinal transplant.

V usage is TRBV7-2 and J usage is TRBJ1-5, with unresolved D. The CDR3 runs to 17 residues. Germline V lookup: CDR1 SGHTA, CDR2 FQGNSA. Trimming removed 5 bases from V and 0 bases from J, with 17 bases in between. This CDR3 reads CASSLSGLRDSNQPQHF. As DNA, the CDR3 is TGTGCCAGCAGCCTCTCCGGCCTCCGAGATAGCAATCAGCCCCAGCATTTT.

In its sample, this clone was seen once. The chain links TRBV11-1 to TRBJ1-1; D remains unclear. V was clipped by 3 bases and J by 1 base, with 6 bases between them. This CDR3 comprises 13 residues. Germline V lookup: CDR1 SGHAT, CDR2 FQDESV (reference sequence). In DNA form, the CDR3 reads TGTGCCAGCAGCTTCGGGGAGAACACTGAAGCTTTCTTT. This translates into CASSFGENTEAFF.

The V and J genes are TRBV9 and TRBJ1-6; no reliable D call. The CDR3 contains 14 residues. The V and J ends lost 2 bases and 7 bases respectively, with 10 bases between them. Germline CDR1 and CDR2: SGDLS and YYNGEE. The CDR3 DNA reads TGTGCCAGCAGCGTTGGGCTGATCAATTCACCCCTCCACTTT. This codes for CASSVGLINSPLHF.

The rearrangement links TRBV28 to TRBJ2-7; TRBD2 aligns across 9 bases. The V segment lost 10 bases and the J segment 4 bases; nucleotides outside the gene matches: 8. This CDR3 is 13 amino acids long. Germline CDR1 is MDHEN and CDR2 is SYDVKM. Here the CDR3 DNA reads TGTGCCATCAAGGCTAGCGGGGTGTACGAGCAGTACTTC. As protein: CAIKASGVYEQYF.

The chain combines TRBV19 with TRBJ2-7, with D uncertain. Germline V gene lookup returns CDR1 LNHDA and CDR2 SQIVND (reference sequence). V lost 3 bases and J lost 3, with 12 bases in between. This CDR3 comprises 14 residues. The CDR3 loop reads CASSMGSWNYEQYF. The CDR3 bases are TGTGCCAGTAGTATGGGTAGTTGGAACTACGAGCAGTACTTC.

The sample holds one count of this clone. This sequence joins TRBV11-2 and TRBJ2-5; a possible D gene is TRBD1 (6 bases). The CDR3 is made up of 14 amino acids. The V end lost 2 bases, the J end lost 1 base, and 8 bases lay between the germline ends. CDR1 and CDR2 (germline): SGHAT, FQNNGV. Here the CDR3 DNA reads TGTGCCAGCAGCTTAAAAGGGGGCCAAGAGACCCAGTACTTC. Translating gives CASSLKGGQETQYF.

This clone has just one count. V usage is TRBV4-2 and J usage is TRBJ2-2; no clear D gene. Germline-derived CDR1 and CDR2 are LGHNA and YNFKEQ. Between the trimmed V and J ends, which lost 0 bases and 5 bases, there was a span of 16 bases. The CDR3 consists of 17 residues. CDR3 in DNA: TGTGCCAGCAGCCAAGATAGGTTAGCCCTTAGGACCGGGGAGCTGTTTTTT. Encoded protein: CASSQDRLALRTGELFF.

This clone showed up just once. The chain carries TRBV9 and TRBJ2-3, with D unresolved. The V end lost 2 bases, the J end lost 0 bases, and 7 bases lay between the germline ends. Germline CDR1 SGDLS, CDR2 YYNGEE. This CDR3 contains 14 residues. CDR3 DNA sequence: TGTGCCAGCAGCGTCCAGGATAGCACAGATACGCAGTATTTT. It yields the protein CASSVQDSTDTQYF.

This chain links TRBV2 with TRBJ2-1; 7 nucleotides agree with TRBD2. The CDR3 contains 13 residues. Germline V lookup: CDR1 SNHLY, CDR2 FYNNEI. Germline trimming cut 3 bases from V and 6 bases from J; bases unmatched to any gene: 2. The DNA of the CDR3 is TGTGCCAGCAGTGATGGACTAGGCAATGAGCAGTTCTTC. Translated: CASSDGLGNEQFF. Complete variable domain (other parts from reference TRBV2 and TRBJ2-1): EPEVTQTPSHQVTQMGQEVILRCVPISNHLYFYWYRQILGQKVEFLVSFYNNEISEKSEIFDDQFSVERPDGSNFTLKIRSTKLEDSAMYFCASSDGLGNEQFFGPGTRLTVL.

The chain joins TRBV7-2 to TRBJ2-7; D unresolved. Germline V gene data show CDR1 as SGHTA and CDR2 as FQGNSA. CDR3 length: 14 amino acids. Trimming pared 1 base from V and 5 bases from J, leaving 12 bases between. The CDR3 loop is CASSLVGTPDEQYF. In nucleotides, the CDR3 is TGTGCCAGCAGCTTAGTGGGCACCCCCGACGAGCAGTACTTC.

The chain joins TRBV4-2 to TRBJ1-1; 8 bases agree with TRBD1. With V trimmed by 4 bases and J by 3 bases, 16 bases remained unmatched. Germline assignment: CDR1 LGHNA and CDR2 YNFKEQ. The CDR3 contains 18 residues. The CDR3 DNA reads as TGTGCCAGCAGCCCCCATACAGGGGGAGTGTTTGAGGACACTGAAGCTTTCTTT. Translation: CASSPHTGGVFEDTEAFF.

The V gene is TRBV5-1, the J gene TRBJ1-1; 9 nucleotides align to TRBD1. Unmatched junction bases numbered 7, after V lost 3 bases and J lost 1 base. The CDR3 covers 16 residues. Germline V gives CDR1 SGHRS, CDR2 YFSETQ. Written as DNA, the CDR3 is TGCGCCAGCAGCTCATCCTTGGACAGGGGGAACACTGAAGCTTTCTTT. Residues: CASSSSLDRGNTEAFF. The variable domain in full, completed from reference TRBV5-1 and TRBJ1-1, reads KAGVTQTPRYLIKTRGQQVTLSCSPISGHRSVSWYQQTPGQGLQFLFEYFSETQRNKGNFPGRFSGRQFSNSRSEMNVSTLELGDSALYLCASSSSLDRGNTEAFFGQGTRLTVV.

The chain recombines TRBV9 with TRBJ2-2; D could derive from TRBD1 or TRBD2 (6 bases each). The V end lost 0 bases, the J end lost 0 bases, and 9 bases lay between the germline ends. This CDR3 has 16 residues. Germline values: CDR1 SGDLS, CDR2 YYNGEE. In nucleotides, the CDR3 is TGTGCCAGCAGCGTAGCTAGGGGGGCGAACACCGGGGAGCTGTTTTTT. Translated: CASSVARGANTGELFF. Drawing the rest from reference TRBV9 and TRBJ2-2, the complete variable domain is DSGVTQTPKHLITATGQRVTLRCSPRSGDLSVYWYQQSLDQGLQFLIQYYNGEERAKGNILERFSAQQFPDLHSELNLSSLELGDSALYFCASSVARGANTGELFFGEGSRLTVL.

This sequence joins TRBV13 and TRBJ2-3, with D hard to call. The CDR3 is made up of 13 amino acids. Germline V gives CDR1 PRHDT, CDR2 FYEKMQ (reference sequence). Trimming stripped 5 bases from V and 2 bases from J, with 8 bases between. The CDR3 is CASSLRPTDTQYF. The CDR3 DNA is TGTGCCAGCAGCCTGAGACCCACAGATACGCAGTATTTT. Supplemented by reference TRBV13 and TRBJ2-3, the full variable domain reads AAGVIQSPRHLIKEKRETATLKCYPIPRHDTVYWYQQGPGQDPQFLISFYEKMQSDKGSIPDRFSAQQFSDYHSELNMSSLELGDSALYFCASSLRPTDTQYFGPGTRLTVL.

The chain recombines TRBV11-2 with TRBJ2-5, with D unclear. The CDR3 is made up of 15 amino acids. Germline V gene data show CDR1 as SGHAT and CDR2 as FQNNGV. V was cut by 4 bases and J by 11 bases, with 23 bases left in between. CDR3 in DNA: TGTGCCAGCAGCTCCCAAAAACTCAGTTACCCAAAGCAGTACTTC. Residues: CASSSQKLSYPKQYF. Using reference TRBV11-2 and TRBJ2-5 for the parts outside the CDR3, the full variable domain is EAGVAQSPRYKIIEKRQSVAFWCNPISGHATLYWYQQILGQGPKLLIQFQNNGVVDDSQLPKDRFSAERLKGVDSTLKIQPAKLEDSAVYLCASSSQKLSYPKQYFGPGTRLLVL.

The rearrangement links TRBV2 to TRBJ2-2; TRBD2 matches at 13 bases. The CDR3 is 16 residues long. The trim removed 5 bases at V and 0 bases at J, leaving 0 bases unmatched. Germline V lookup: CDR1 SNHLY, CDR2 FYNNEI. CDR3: CASSTSGGANTGELFF. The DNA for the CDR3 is TGTGCCAGCAGTACTAGCGGGGGGGCGAACACCGGGGAGCTGTTTTTT.

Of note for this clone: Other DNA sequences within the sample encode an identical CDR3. The CDR3, as DNA: TGTGCCAGTAGTACCGGAGGAGATACGCAGTATTTT. This codes for CASSTGGDTQYF. The chain recombines TRBV19 with TRBJ2-3, with D possibly being TRBD2 (5 bases). CDR3 length: 12 residues. V lost 4 bases to trimming and J lost 5 bases, with 7 bases between them. CDR1 is LNHDA and CDR2 is SQIVND in the germline V gene (reference sequence).

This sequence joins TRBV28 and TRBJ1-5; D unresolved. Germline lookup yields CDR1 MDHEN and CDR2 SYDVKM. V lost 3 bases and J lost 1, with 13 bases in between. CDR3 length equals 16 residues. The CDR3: CASSFSGTGSNQPQHF. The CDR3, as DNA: TGTGCCAGCAGTTTTTCTGGCACCGGGAGCAATCAGCCCCAGCATTTT.

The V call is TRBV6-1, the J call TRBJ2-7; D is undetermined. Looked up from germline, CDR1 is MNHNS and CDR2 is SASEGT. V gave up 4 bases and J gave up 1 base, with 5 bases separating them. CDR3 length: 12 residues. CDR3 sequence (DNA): TGTGCCAGCAGTGGGGTGTCCTACGAGCAGTACTTC. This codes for CASSGVSYEQYF.

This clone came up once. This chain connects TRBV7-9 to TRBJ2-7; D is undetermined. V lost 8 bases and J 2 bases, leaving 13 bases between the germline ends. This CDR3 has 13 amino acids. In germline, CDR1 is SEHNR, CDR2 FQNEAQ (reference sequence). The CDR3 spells CASFHTQTYEQYF. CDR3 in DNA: TGTGCCAGCTTTCACACCCAGACCTACGAGCAGTACTTC.

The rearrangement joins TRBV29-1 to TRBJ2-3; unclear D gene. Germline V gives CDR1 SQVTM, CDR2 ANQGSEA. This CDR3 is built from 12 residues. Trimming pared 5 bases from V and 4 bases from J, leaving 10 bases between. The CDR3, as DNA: TGCAGCGTTATCACGGACCCAGATACGCAGTATTTT. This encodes CSVITDPDTQYF.

The CDR3 nucleotides are TGTGCCAGCAGTCAATTAGGGGATAAGGACTACGAGCAGTACTTC. This translates into CASSQLGDKDYEQYF. The chain employs TRBV14 and TRBJ2-7; D perhaps matches TRBD1 (5 bases). This CDR3 contains 15 residues. Trimming stripped 6 bases from V and 3 bases from J, with 18 bases between. CDR1 and CDR2 (germline): SGHDN, FVKESK.

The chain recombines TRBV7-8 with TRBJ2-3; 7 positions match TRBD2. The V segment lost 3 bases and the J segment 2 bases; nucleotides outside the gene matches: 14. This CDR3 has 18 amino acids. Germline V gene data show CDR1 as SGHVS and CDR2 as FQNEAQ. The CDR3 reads CASSFYRGGGSNTDTQYF. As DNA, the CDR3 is TGTGCCAGCAGCTTTTATCGCGGGGGAGGGTCGAACACAGATACGCAGTATTTT.

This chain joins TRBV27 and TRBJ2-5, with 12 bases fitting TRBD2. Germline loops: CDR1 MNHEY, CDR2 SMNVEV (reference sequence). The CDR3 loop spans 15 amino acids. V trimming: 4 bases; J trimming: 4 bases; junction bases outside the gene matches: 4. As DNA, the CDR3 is TGTGCCAGCAGTTCTAGCGGGGGGGCGGGAGAGACCCAGTACTTC. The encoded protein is CASSSSGGAGETQYF.

CDR3 bases: TGTGCCAGCAGTTTCAGGGCTTGGAACACTGAAGCTTTCTTT. It codes for CASSFRAWNTEAFF. V and J are TRBV28 and TRBJ1-1, with D maybe TRBD1 (5 bases). V shed 3 bases and J shed 1 base, with 9 bases lying between them. The CDR3 runs to 14 residues. Germline CDR1 reads MDHEN; CDR2 reads SYDVKM.

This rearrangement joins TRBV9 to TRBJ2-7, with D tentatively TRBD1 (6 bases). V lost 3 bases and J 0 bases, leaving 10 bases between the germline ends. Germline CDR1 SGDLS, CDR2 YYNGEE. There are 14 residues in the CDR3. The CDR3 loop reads CASSAVDSSYEQYF. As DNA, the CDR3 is TGTGCCAGCAGCGCCGTGGACAGCTCCTACGAGCAGTACTTC.

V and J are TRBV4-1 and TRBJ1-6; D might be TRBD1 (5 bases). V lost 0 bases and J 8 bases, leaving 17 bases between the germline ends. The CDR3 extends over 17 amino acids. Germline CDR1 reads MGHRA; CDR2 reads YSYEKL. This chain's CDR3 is CASSQESQGPMDSPLHF. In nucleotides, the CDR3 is TGCGCCAGCAGCCAAGAGTCTCAGGGTCCGATGGATTCACCCCTCCACTTT.

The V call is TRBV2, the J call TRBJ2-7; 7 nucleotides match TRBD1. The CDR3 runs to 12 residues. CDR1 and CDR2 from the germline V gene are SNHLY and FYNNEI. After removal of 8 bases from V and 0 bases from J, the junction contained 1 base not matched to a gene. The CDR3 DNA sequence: TGTGCCAGCCAGGGGGACTCCTACGAGCAGTACTTC. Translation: CASQGDSYEQYF.

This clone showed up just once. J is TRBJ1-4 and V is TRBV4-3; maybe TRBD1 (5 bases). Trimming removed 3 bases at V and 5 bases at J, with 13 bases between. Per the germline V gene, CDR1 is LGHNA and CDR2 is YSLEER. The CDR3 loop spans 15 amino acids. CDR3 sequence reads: CASSQGSGQNEKLFF. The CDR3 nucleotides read TGCGCCAGCAGCCAGGGGTCAGGGCAAAATGAAAAACTGTTTTTT.

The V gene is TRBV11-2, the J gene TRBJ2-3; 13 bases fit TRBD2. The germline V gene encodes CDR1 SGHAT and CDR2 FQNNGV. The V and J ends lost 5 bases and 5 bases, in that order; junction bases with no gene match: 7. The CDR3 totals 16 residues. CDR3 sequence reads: CASSRQLAGGQDTQYF. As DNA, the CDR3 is TGTGCCAGCAGCCGACAACTAGCGGGGGGGCAAGATACGCAGTATTTT.

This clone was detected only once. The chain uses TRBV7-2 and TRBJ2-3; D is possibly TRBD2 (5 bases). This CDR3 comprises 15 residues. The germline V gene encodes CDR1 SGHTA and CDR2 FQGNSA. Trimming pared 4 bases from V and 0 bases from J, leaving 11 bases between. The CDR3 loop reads CASSSTSSSTDTQYF. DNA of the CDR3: TGTGCCAGCAGCTCAACTAGTTCCAGCACAGATACGCAGTATTTT. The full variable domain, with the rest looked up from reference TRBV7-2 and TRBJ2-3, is GAGVSQSPSNKVTEKGKDVELRCDPISGHTALYWYRQSLGQGLEFLIYFQGNSAPDKSGLPSDRFSAERTGGSVSTLTIQRTQQEDSAVYLCASSSTSSSTDTQYFGPGTRLTVL.

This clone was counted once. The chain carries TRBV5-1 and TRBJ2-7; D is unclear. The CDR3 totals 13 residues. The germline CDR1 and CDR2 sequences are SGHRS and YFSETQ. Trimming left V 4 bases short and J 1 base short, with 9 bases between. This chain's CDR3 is CASSETTSYEQYF. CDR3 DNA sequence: TGCGCCAGCAGCGAAACGACGTCCTACGAGCAGTACTTC.